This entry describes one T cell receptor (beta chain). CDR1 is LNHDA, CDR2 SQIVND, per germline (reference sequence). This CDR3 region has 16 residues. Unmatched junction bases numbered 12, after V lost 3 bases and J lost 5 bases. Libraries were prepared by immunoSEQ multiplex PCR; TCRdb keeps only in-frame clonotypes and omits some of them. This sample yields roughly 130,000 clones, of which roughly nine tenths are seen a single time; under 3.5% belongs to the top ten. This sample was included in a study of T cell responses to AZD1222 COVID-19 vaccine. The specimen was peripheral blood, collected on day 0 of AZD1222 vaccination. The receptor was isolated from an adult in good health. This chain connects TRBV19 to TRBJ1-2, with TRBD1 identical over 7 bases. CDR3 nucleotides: TGTGCCAGTAGTATTCTTCCCGGACAGGCCTCGTATGGCTACACCTTC. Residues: CASSILPGQASYGYTF.